The clone carrying this TCR beta chain has only a few counts. No antigen is known for it. 60 Vbeta and 13 Jbeta primers were used in PCR. Repertoires were generated with immunoSEQ multiplex PCR, while TCRdb's copy carries only in-frame clones and drops some. The repertoire holds roughly 150,000 clones, with over 60% as singletons. The CDR3 is 18 residues long. J gave up 2 bases and V 0 bases, and 10 bases lay outside the gene matches. Germline CDR1 and CDR2: SGDLS and YYNGEE. The source of the sample is a study of cytomegalovirus exposure and HLA in healthy donors. Study-level background: The study placed 80% to 85% of its approximately 360 genotyped donors in the Caucasian-associated ancestry cluster.

Points from the study as a whole: HLA alleles were associated with 15,000 to 20,000 TCR beta sequences in a later analysis at 0.05 false discovery rate.

This clonotype was sampled from a man aged 25-45 years in good health and CMV-seronegative. The source material was PBMCs. The chain uses TRBV9 and TRBJ2-2, with 7 nucleotides matching TRBD1. The CDR3 here is CASSVATGTVVNTGELFF. CDR3 DNA sequence: TGTGCCAGCAGCGTAGCTACCGGGACAGTAGTAAACACCGGGGAGCTGTTTTTT.